The 17 T cell receptor beta chains in this list originate from one sample, sequenced in a study of shared clonotypes between healthy human individuals. The assay was immunoSEQ multiplex PCR, and TCRdb's table has in-frame clones only and misses some. The repertoire includes some 800,000 clones, about 91% of them detected once, and under 30% sits in the top ten. Naive CD8 cells, CD45RO-negative and positively selected for CCR7, excluded terminally differentiated effector memory CD45RA+ cells. The sample comprised naive CD8+ T cells sorted from blood. Every receptor here comes from a man in his thirties or forties in good health.

This clone has a single count. The V call is TRBV5-4, the J call TRBJ2-2; TRBD2 matches 9 bases. V lost 2 bases and J lost 2; bases outside the gene matches: 4. Per germline, CDR1 SGHNT and CDR2 YYREEE (reference sequence). CDR3 length equals 16 residues. In nucleotides, the CDR3 is TGTGCCAGCAGCTTCGGGGGACTAGCCAACACCGGGGAGCTGTTTTTT. Protein product: CASSFGGLANTGELFF.

V and J are TRBV6-1 and TRBJ1-1; the D is unclear. The CDR3 is 15 residues long. Per the germline V gene, CDR1 is MNHNS and CDR2 is SASEGT. Trimming removed 3 bases at V and 5 bases at J, with 16 bases between. The CDR3 nucleotides read TGTGCCAGCAGTGATGACCTGTTTCATGGTACTGAAGCTTTCTTT. Encoded protein: CASSDDLFHGTEAFF.

The chain is built from TRBV7-2 and TRBJ2-7; D may match TRBD1 or TRBD2 (5 bases each). CDR1 is SGHTA, CDR2 FQGNSA, per germline. Trimming removed 3 bases at V and 2 bases at J, with 11 bases between. The CDR3 runs 14 residues. CDR3 DNA sequence: TGTGCCAGCAGCTTCCGGGACGGGCCCTACGAGCAGTACTTC. This gives the protein CASSFRDGPYEQYF. The full variable domain, its missing parts supplied by reference TRBV7-2 and TRBJ2-7, is GAGVSQSPSNKVTEKGKDVELRCDPISGHTALYWYRQSLGQGLEFLIYFQGNSAPDKSGLPSDRFSAERTGGSVSTLTIQRTQQEDSAVYLCASSFRDGPYEQYFGPGTRLTVT.

V usage is TRBV28 and J usage is TRBJ2-2; tentative D call: TRBD1 (6 bases). V lost 6 bases and J 4 bases, leaving 18 bases between the germline ends. CDR3 length equals 16 residues. Germline values: CDR1 MDHEN, CDR2 SYDVKM. The CDR3 protein is CASSLWGPKTTGELFF. The CDR3, as DNA: TGTGCCAGCAGCCTGTGGGGGCCGAAAACCACCGGGGAGCTGTTTTTT.

This clone has a handful of counts. The same CDR3 is also encoded by other DNA sequences in this sample. The chain recombines TRBV27 with TRBJ2-5; D might be TRBD2 (5 bases). The CDR3 length is 14 residues. Trimming shortened V by 1 base and J by 4 bases, and 10 bases separated the two germline ends. Germline-derived CDR1 and CDR2 are MNHEY and SMNVEV (reference sequence). The CDR3 loop is CASSLLGEGETQYF. The DNA for the CDR3 is TGTGCCAGCAGTTTATTAGGAGAGGGAGAGACCCAGTACTTC.

The chain combines TRBV5-5 with TRBJ2-5; TRBD1 aligns across 7 bases. The J segment lost 5 bases and the V segment lost 4 bases, leaving 11 bases of the junction unmatched. This CDR3 is 15 amino acids long. Germline CDR1 reads SGHKS; CDR2 reads YYEKEE (reference sequence). This CDR3 reads CASSAGQVASETQYF. The CDR3 DNA reads as TGTGCCAGCAGCGCCGGACAGGTTGCCTCGGAGACCCAGTACTTC.

This chain links TRBV5-1 with TRBJ2-5; 7 nucleotides match TRBD2. With V trimmed by 4 bases and J by 3 bases, 9 bases remained unmatched. The CDR3 runs 15 residues. In germline, CDR1 is SGHRS, CDR2 YFSETQ. DNA for the CDR3: TGCGCCAGCAGCATTGTGTGGGCGGGGGAAGAGACCCAGTACTTC. Protein product: CASSIVWAGEETQYF.

The V gene is TRBV25-1, the J gene TRBJ2-3, with D unclear. V shed 10 bases and J shed 6 bases, with 11 bases lying between them. Germline CDR1 is MGHDK and CDR2 is SYGVNS. The CDR3 sequence is 11 residues long. The CDR3 protein is CAIKSGDTQYF. The CDR3, as DNA: TGTGCCATCAAGTCCGGGGATACGCAGTATTTT.

This clone was counted once. The chain joins TRBV7-9 to TRBJ2-7, with no clear D. The CDR3 sequence is 14 residues long. The V and J ends lost 0 bases and 1 base respectively, with 7 bases between them. Germline V gene data show CDR1 as SEHNR and CDR2 as FQNEAQ (reference sequence). CDR3 sequence reads: CASSLADHSYEQYF. The CDR3 DNA follows: TGTGCCAGCAGCTTAGCGGACCATTCCTACGAGCAGTACTTC.

The chain has TRBV7-2 and TRBJ2-3, with D maybe TRBD1 (7 bases). V was clipped by 5 bases and J by 3 bases, with 18 bases between them. The CDR3 is made up of 16 amino acids. Germline V lookup: CDR1 SGHTA, CDR2 FQGNSA. The CDR3 DNA is TGTGCCAGCAGCCCCAGGGGGGTAAAGAGAACAGATACGCAGTATTTT. The encoded protein is CASSPRGVKRTDTQYF.

The chain joins TRBV25-1 to TRBJ2-1; 10 positions match TRBD2. CDR3 length: 14 residues. Germline V lookup: CDR1 MGHDK, CDR2 SYGVNS. Losses at the gene ends were 7 bases for V and 4 bases for J; bases not matched to a gene: 4. In DNA form, the CDR3 reads TGTGCCAGCATCGGGACTAGCGATTACAATGAGCAGTTCTTC. Translated, it gives CASIGTSDYNEQFF.

This chain joins TRBV5-4 and TRBJ2-7; the match to TRBD2 covers 7 bases. Per the germline V gene, CDR1 is SGHNT and CDR2 is YYREEE (reference sequence). V was pared by 0 bases and J by 3 bases, with 0 bases of the junction left unmatched. The CDR3 is 13 amino acids. CDR3 sequence reads: CASSLASGYEQYF. The CDR3 nucleotides read TGTGCCAGCAGCTTGGCTAGCGGCTACGAGCAGTACTTC.

Details on this clone: The same CDR3 is also encoded by other DNA sequences in this sample. V usage is TRBV9 and J usage is TRBJ2-3; D not certain. Between the trimmed V and J ends, which lost 2 bases and 5 bases, there was a span of 3 bases. Germline CDR1 and CDR2: SGDLS and YYNGEE. The CDR3 has 11 amino acids. Here the CDR3 DNA reads TGTGCCAGCAGCGTTGGAGATACGCAGTATTTT. It is translated as CASSVGDTQYF.

The V call is TRBV19, the J call TRBJ2-5; 11 bases match TRBD2. Trimming at V came to 5 bases and at J to 5 bases, leaving 13 bases not matched to a gene. In germline, CDR1 is LNHDA, CDR2 SQIVND (reference sequence). The length of the CDR3 is 17 residues. The CDR3 reads CASSPLPYSGREETQYF. CDR3 nucleotide sequence: TGTGCCAGTAGTCCTCTCCCGTATAGCGGGAGGGAGGAGACCCAGTACTTC.

This sequence joins TRBV27 and TRBJ2-7; 9 bases map to TRBD2. Germline lookup yields CDR1 MNHEY and CDR2 SMNVEV (reference sequence). The CDR3 contains 15 residues. The V gene end was trimmed by 2 bases and the J gene end by 3 bases; junction bases not matched to a gene: 5. DNA for the CDR3: TGTGCCAGCAGTTTACGCCTAGCGGGAAACTACGAGCAGTACTTC. Its translation: CASSLRLAGNYEQYF.

The chain employs TRBV11-2 and TRBJ2-7, with TRBD2 matching 11 bases. The germline gives CDR1 SGHAT, CDR2 FQNNGV. V lost 1 base to trimming and J lost 5 bases; unmatched junction nucleotides: 10. CDR3 length: 17 residues. The CDR3 reads CASSLGLAGGPNDEQYF. For the CDR3, the DNA is TGTGCCAGCAGCTTAGGGTTAGCGGGAGGGCCTAACGACGAGCAGTACTTC.

The chain uses TRBV11-2 and TRBJ1-1; no clear D. Germline V CDR1 and CDR2: SGHAT, FQNNGV. The CDR3 has 15 amino acids. V was cut by 3 bases and J by 6 bases, with 17 bases left in between. The CDR3 region has the DNA TGTGCCAGCAGCTTTACGATACAGACGATGGCTGAAGCTTTCTTT. This gives the protein CASSFTIQTMAEAFF. Full variable domain (remainder filled in from reference TRBV11-2 and TRBJ1-1): EAGVAQSPRYKIIEKRQSVAFWCNPISGHATLYWYQQILGQGPKLLIQFQNNGVVDDSQLPKDRFSAERLKGVDSTLKIQPAKLEDSAVYLCASSFTIQTMAEAFFGQGTRLTVV.